This T cell receptor beta chain was documented in a study of T-cell reconstitution after alpha-beta-depleted transplantation in children. This CDR3 is built from 12 residues. Trimming stripped 4 bases from V and 11 bases from J, with 13 bases between. Germline-derived CDR1 and CDR2 are SGHKS and YYEKEE (reference sequence). Unique molecular identifiers were used to barcode this TCRbeta library. MiXCR, run by TCRdb on the PCR reads, gives a single entry per CDR3 protein. This sample has about 980,000 distinct CDR3 sequences; about 26% occur once, and the top ten carry approximately 30%. The material was PBMCs, mostly from graft donor cells, obtained 360 days after TCRalphabeta/CD19-depleted stem cell transplant. V is TRBV5-5 and J is TRBJ2-1; no definite D call. This receptor was identified in a boy in the first two years of life who had a stem cell transplant for SCID, so the T cells may come from the graft donor. CDR3 protein: CASSMARYQQFF. CDR3 coding DNA: TGTGCCAGCAGCATGGCCCGGTATCAGCAGTTCTTC.